The entry below describes one T cell receptor (beta chain). The read halts 3 residues ahead of the CDR3 end, with the missing end drawn from the germline J gene. The data are from a study of T cells in women clearing cervical HPV infection. This CDR3 comprises 14 residues. From germline, CDR1 is LNHDA and CDR2 SQIVND (reference sequence). Repertoires were generated with immunoSEQ multiplex PCR, while TCRdb's copy carries only in-frame clones and drops some. The sample's table shows about 40,000 clones. The gene calls are TRBV19 and TRBJ2-2, with 8 nucleotides matching TRBD2. This TCR came from a woman aged 18-70 years with a cervical HPV16 infection that either progressed to CIN3+ or cleared (not recorded which). Sample: blood buffy coat. The CDR3 is CASLAGGDNSPLFF. CDR3 DNA (partial): TGTGCCAGCTTGGCGGGGGGAGATAATTCACCG.